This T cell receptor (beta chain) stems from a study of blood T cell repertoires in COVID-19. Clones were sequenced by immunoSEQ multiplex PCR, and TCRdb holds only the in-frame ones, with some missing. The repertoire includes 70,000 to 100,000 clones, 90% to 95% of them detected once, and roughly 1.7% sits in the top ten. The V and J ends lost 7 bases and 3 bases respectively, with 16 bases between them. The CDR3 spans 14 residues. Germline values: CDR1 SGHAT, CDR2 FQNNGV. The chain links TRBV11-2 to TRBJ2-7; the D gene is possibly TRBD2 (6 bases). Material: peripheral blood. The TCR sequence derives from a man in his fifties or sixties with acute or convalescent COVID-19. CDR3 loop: CASNMASVYYEQYF. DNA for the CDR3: TGTGCCAGCAATATGGCTAGCGTATACTACGAGCAGTACTTC.